This TCR beta chain stems from a study of T cells in localized non-small cell lung cancer (dated by TCRdb to 2020 to 2021). A note on the overall study: T cell repertoires of approximately 250 early-stage NSCLC patients were analyzed, with tumors being compared against uninvolved tumor-adjacent lungs. All 240 or so NSCLC patients in the cohort were treatment-naive and had localized lung tumors that were resected. Of the NSCLC patients, over 120 were male and about a hundred were female, and the mean age was around 70 years. Broader findings and caveats from the paper: The highest T cell clonality was observed in uninvolved tumor-adjacent lung, where clonality exceeded that of tumor, suggesting that antigenic responses were more focused in uninvolved tumor-adjacent lung. A median of roughly 50 of the top 100 tumor clones turned up in the paired uninvolved adjacent lung, and approximately 30 of those clones also ranked among the top 100 of that same adjacent lung. Because the study design was exploratory, TCR variables were selected using unadjusted p-values without false-discovery rate correction. Longer overall survival was associated with higher T cell density in blood, whereas shorter survival was associated with higher clonality in adjacent lung. Because multi-region tumor sequencing was not done, intratumor heterogeneity could not be ruled out.

Uninvolved adjacent lung was taken at least 2 cm from the tumor margin and confirmed free of atypia by two independent pathologists. At diagnosis, tumor, uninvolved tumor-adjacent lung and peripheral blood were collected and then preserved as a mix of FFPE and fresh-frozen material. The cysteine opens and the phenylalanine closes a CDR3 of 15 amino acids. Only the CDR3 portion is preserved as DNA: 45 bases, with reading frame beginning at the first base. The germline V gene encodes CDR1 MNHGY and CDR2 SAAAGT. The immunoSEQ Assay was used to sequence TCR beta CDR3 regions from DNA. In the authors' own workflow: T cell density was computed as TCR beta template counts normalized to usable DNA estimated by amplifying housekeeping genes. The preseqR package was used to estimate richness by extrapolating to 400,000 templates for PBMC samples and to 120,000 templates for tissue samples. Clonality was defined as one minus Pielou's evenness. Differential abundance testing on productive amino-acid clonotypes, with a minimum total count of 5 and an alpha of 0.1, was used to identify tissue-enriched TCRs. The Jaccard Index and the Morisita Overlap Index were used to measure how much the repertoires overlapped between compartments. TCR beta CDR3s were clustered by GLIPH together with public tetramer-defined viral CDR3s, and at least three viral sequences plus V-gene enrichment were required for viral motifs. The table was pulled from immuneACCESS by TCRdb, which kept in-frame rearrangements only. Such tables lose some clones; where checked, under half of the loss comes from unresolved V genes, and the rest has no known cause. V and J calls and clone size are given by that table; D and trimming were obtained from the DNA. This sample gives 1,000 to 1,500 clones in total; 20% of them show up just once. The ten largest clones add up to about 29% of the sample.

This clone has just a few counts. The target of this receptor is not known. The junction departs from the called germline gene at one end, perhaps through a read error. The chain couples TRBV6-8 to TRBJ1-1, with TRBD1 as a weak D call on 5 bases. Sequencing used normal lung tissue next to the tumor, obtained before any cancer treatment. This TCR was sampled from a male donor older than 55 with stage I lung adenocarcinoma. At the DNA level, the sequence is TGTGCCATCAGTGGGCGCAGGGTCCAGAGAACTGAAGCTTTCTTT. Translated, this is CAISGRRVQRTEAFF.